What follows is one T cell receptor beta chain and its context. The sample belongs to a study of blood T cell repertoires in COVID-19. Study in general: In each case, the material was cDNA or gDNA derived from T cells, B-cell-depleted T cells, or PBMCs.

The CDR3 is 14 amino acids. Between the trimmed V and J ends, which lost 4 bases and 2 bases, there was a span of 12 bases. Germline CDR1 SGHRS, CDR2 YFSETQ. The table came from immunoSEQ multiplex PCR; TCRdb's copy has only in-frame clones and leaves some out. The repertoire consists of some 78,000 clones, with 90% occurring once and the leading ten covering about 4.3%. This receptor was identified in a woman older than 75 with active or convalescent COVID-19. Sequences were obtained from peripheral blood. The chain uses TRBV5-1 and TRBJ1-1; possibly TRBD1 for D (6 bases). The DNA for the CDR3 is TGCGCCAGCAGCCGGGACAACTATAACACTGAAGCTTTCTTT. Protein product: CASSRDNYNTEAFF.